Listed below are T cell receptor beta chains from one sample, sequenced in a study of response to subunit inactivated influenza vaccine. TCRdb fed the RT-PCR reads into MiXCR, producing one record per CDR3 protein. The table shows more than 200,000 distinct CDR3 sequences, with about 12% occurring only once. Material: non-naive T cells sorted from PBMCs, obtained roughly 15 days before vaccination. The receptor source for this set is a man aged 50-59 years who received an inactivated influenza vaccine. CDR3s include the opening cysteine and the closing phenylalanine or tryptophan. A D gene is named only where the DNA matches it firmly. A clone size is listed for some rows: how often the clone was seen (once, few, many), or a class if it is expanded.

V gene	D gene	clone size	J gene	CDR3 DNA	CDR3 protein
TRBV15	.	many	TRBJ2-5	TGTGCCACCAGCAGAGATGTAGGGGGGCAAGAGACCCAGTACTTC	CATSRDVGGQETQYF
TRBV5-1	.	.	TRBJ1-1	TGCGCCAGCAGCTTGTTTCAGAACACTGAAGCTTTCTTT	CASSLFQNTEAFF
TRBV5-1	.	many	TRBJ2-7	TGCGCCAGCAGCATTGCACAAGGGCTAAGCTCCTACGAGCAGTACTTC	CASSIAQGLSSYEQYF
TRBV7-2	TRBD2	many	TRBJ2-7	TGTGCCAGCAGCTGGAGGGGAGCGGGAGGTAGGAACGAGCAGTACTTC	CASSWRGAGGRNEQYF
TRBV20-1	.	.	TRBJ2-7	TGCAGTGCTAGAGATCCAACAGGGACCTACGAGCAGTACTTC	CSARDPTGTYEQYF
TRBV7-2	.	.	TRBJ2-7	TGTGCCAGCAGCCCGATGGGGTCTCGATCCTACGAGCAGTACTTC	CASSPMGSRSYEQYF
TRBV5-1	TRBD2	many	TRBJ2-3	TGCGCCAGCAGCTTGACTAGCGGGGGTGCAGATACGCAGTATTTT	CASSLTSGGADTQYF
TRBV4-3	TRBD2	many	TRBJ2-3	TGCGCCAGCAGCCTTCAATACCGACTAGCGGGTAGTATGGCAGATACGCAGTATTTT	CASSLQYRLAGSMADTQYF
TRBV12-3/TRBV12-4	.	many	TRBJ2-3	TGTGCCAGCAGCGGAAACACAGATACGCAGTATTTT	CASSGNTDTQYF
TRBV15	.	.	TRBJ1-3	TGTGCCACCAGCACCCCAGGAGTTGGAAACACCATATATTTT	CATSTPGVGNTIYF
TRBV15	.	few	TRBJ1-5	TGTGCCACCAGCAGAGATCCAAAAGAGCCCCAGCATTTT	CATSRDPKEPQHF
TRBV20-1	.	many	TRBJ1-6	TGCAGTGCCGGTTCGGGCTCCGGTGCATCACCCCTCCACTTT	CSAGSGSGASPLHF
TRBV23-1	.	once	TRBJ1-5	TGCGCCAGCAGTTTATATTCGGGCGATCAGCCCCAGCATTTT	CASSLYSGDQPQHF
TRBV20-1	TRBD1	few	TRBJ2-7	TGCAGTGCTTGGGGACAGATACAATACGAGCAGTACTTC	CSAWGQIQYEQYF
TRBV4-3	.	.	TRBJ1-4	TGCGCCAGCAGCCAAGACGGTGTGAAACTGTTTTTT	CASSQDGVKLFF
TRBV5-1	.	.	TRBJ2-1	TGCGCCAGCAGCGATCAGCATGAGCAGTTCTTC	CASSDQHEQFF
TRBV11-2	.	.	TRBJ2-7	TGTGCCAGCAGCTTAGGAGTAGGACGGAGGGGAATCTCCTACGAGCAGTACTTC	CASSLGVGRRGISYEQYF
TRBV5-6	.	.	TRBJ1-1	TGTGCCAGCAGCTTGTCGGCCTCTGAAGCTTTCTTT	CASSLSASEAFF
TRBV5-1	TRBD1	many	TRBJ1-4	TGCGCCAGCAGCCCAGGGGACAGGGATGAAAAACTGTTTTTT	CASSPGDRDEKLFF
TRBV27	.	.	TRBJ2-4	TGTGCCAGCAGTTTATCGGGGGGATTAGCCAAAAACATTCAGTACTTC	CASSLSGGLAKNIQYF
TRBV20-1	.	few	TRBJ1-2	TGCAGTGCGGGGGGTAACTATGGCTACACCTTC	CSAGGNYGYTF
TRBV12-3/TRBV12-4	.	.	TRBJ1-4	TGTGCCAGCACCGGGACTCCCCTGGGCGAAAAACTGTTTTTT	CASTGTPLGEKLFF
TRBV6-9	TRBD2	few	TRBJ2-3	TGTGCCAGCAGCGGGGGACTAGCGAGCACAGATACGCAGTATTTT	CASSGGLASTDTQYF
TRBV11-2	TRBD1	many	TRBJ2-6	TGTGCCAGCAGCCCCGCCAGGGGGCATTGGTCTGGGGCCAACGTCCTGACTTTC	CASSPARGHWSGANVLTF
TRBV3-1	.	.	TRBJ2-5	TGTGCCAGCAGCCAAAGTGAAGCGACAGAGACCCAGTACTTC	CASSQSEATETQYF
TRBV5-1	.	few	TRBJ2-3	TGCGCCAGCAGCTTGGACAGGGAACATACGCAGTATTTT	CASSLDREHTQYF
TRBV6-1	.	.	TRBJ2-6	TGTGCCAGCAGCTCCAGACAGAATGGGGCCAACGTCCTGACTTTC	CASSSRQNGANVLTF
TRBV12-3/TRBV12-4	.	many	TRBJ1-2	TGTGCCAGCAGCCCCGGGCAGGGGACCTATGGCTACACCTTC	CASSPGQGTYGYTF
TRBV4-1	.	.	TRBJ2-4	TGCGCCAGCAGCCAGGGCCCGGGCAACATTCAGTACTTC	CASSQGPGNIQYF
TRBV6-5	.	.	TRBJ2-7	TGTGCCAGCAGTTCCTGGTACGAGCAGTACTTC	CASSSWYEQYF
TRBV4-2	.	.	TRBJ1-6	TGTGCCAGCAGCCAGAGAAGGACCATGGAATCACCCCTCCACTTT	CASSQRRTMESPLHF
TRBV5-6	.	.	TRBJ2-3	TGTGCCAGCAGCTCCACCACACTCACAGATACGCAGTATTTT	CASSSTTLTDTQYF